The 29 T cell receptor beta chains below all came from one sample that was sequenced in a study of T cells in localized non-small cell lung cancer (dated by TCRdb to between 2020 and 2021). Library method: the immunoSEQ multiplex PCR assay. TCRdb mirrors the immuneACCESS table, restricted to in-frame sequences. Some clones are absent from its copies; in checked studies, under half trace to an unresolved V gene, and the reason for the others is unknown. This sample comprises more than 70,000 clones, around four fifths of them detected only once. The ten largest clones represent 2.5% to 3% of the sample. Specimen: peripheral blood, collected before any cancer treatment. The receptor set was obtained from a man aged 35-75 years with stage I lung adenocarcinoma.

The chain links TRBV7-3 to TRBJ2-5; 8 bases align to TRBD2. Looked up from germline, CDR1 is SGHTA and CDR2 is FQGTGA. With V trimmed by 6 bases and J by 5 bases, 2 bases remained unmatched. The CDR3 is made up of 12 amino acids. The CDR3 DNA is TGTGCCAGCAGATTAGCGGGGGAGACCCAGTACTTC. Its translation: CASRLAGETQYF.

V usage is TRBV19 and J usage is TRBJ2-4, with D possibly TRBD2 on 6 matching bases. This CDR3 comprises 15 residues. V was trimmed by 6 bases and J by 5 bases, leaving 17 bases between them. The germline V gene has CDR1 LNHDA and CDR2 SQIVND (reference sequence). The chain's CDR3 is CASRVGRWGENIQYF. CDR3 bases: TGTGCCAGTAGGGTGGGTCGGTGGGGGGAAAACATTCAGTACTTC.

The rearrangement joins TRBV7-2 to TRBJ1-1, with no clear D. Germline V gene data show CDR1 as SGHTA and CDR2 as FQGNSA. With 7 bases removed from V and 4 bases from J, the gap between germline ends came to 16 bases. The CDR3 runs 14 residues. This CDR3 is CASTMAAVGTEAFF. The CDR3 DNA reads TGTGCCAGCACCATGGCGGCAGTAGGCACTGAAGCTTTCTTT.

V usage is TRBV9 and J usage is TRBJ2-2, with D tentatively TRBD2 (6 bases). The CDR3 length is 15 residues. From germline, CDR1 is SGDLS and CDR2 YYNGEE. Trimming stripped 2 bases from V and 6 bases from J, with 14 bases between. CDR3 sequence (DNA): TGTGCCAGCAGCGTGGGGGGTTCAGGTCCCGGGGAGCTGTTTTTT. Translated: CASSVGGSGPGELFF.

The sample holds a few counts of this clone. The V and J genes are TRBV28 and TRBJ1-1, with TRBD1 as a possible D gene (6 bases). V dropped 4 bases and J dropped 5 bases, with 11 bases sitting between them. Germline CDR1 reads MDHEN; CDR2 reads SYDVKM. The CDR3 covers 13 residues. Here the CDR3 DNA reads TGTGCCAGCAGTTGGACAGAAAGGACTGAAGCTTTCTTT. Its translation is CASSWTERTEAFF. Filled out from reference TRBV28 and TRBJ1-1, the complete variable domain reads DVKVTQSSRYLVKRTGEKVFLECVQDMDHENMFWYRQDPGLGLRLIYFSYDVKMKEKGDIPEGYSVSREKKERFSLILESASTNQTSMYLCASSWTERTEAFFGQGTRLTVV.

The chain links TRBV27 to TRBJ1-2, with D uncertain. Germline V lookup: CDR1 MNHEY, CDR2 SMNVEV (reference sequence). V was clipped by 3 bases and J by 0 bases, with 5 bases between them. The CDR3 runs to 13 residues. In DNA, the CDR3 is TGTGCCAGCAGTTTTACAGCTAACTATGGCTACACCTTC. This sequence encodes CASSFTANYGYTF.

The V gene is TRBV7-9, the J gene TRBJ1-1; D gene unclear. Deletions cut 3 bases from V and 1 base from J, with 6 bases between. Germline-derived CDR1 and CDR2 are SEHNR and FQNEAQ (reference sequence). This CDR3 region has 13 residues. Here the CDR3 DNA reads TGTGCCAGCAGCTTGCAGTCGAACACTGAAGCTTTCTTT. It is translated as CASSLQSNTEAFF.

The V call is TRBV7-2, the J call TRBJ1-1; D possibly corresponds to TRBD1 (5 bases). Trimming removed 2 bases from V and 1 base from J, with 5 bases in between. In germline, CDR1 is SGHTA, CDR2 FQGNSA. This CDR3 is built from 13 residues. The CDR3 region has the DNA TGTGCCAGCAGCTTACAGGGGAACACTGAAGCTTTCTTT. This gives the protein CASSLQGNTEAFF.

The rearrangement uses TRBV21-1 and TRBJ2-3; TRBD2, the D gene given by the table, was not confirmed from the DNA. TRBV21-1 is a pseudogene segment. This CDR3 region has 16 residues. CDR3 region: CASSKLCWRTRDTQYF. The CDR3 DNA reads TGTGCCAGCAGCAAATTGTGCTGGCGGACTAGGGATACGCAGTATTTT.

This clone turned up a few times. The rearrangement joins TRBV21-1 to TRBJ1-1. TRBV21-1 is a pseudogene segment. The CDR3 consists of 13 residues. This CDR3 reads CASSPCPELEAFF. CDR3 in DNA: TGTGCCAGCAGCCCATGTCCGGAACTTGAAGCTTTCTTT.

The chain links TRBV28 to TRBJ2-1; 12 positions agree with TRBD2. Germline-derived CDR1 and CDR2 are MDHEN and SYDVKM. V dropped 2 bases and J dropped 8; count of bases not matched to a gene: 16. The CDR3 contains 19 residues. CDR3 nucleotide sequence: TGTGCCAGCAGTTTACTATACGGGACTAGCGGGCAACTGGGCGATGAGCAGTTCTTC. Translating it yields CASSLLYGTSGQLGDEQFF.

For the CDR3, the DNA is TGTGCCAGCAGCTTAGACAGCGGAAATTCACCCCTCCACTTT. Translating it yields CASSLDSGNSPLHF. The genes are TRBV7-9 and TRBJ1-6; D remains ambiguous. The CDR3 is 14 residues long. Trimming cost V 1 base and J 7 bases, with 8 bases left between them. CDR1 and CDR2 from the germline V gene are SEHNR and FQNEAQ (reference sequence).

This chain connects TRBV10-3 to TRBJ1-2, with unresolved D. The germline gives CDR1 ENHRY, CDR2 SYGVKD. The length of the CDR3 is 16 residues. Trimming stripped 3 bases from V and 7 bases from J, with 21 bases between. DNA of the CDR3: TGTGCCATCAGTGACCCTACCGCCAGACTAGGTAGTGGCTACACCTTC. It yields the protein CAISDPTARLGSGYTF.

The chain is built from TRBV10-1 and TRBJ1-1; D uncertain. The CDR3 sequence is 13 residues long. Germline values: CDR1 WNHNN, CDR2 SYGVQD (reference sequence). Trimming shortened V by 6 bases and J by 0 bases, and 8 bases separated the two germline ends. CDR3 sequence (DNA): TGCGCCAGCAGCGACGAATTGAACACTGAAGCTTTCTTT. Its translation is CASSDELNTEAFF.

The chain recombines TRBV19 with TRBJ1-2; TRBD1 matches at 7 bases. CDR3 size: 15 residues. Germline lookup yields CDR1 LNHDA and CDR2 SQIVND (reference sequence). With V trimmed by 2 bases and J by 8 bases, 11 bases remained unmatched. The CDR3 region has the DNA TGTGCCAGTAGTATAAATGGGGGACAGAAGCGGGGCTACACCTTC. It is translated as CASSINGGQKRGYTF.

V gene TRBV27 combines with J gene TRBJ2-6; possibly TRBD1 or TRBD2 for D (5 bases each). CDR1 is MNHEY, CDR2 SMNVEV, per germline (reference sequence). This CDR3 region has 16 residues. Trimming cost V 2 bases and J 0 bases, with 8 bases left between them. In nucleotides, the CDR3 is TGTGCCAGCAGTTTACGGGGACCCTCTGGGGCCAACGTCCTGACTTTC. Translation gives CASSLRGPSGANVLTF.

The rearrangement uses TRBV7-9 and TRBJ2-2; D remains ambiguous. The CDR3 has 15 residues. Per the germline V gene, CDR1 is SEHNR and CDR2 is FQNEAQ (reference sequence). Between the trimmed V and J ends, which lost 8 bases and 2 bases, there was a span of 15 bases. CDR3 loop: CASFQTGSNTGELFF. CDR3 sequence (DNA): TGTGCCAGCTTCCAAACGGGTAGTAACACCGGGGAGCTGTTTTTT.

CDR3 residues: CASSYSRTVNYGYTF. CDR3 nucleotide sequence: TGTGCCAGCAGTTACTCCCGTACAGTTAACTATGGCTACACCTTC. V usage is TRBV6-6 and J usage is TRBJ1-2, with D uncertain. V was pared by 0 bases and J by 1 base, with 9 bases between. Germline CDR1 and CDR2: MNHNY and SVGAGI (reference sequence). The CDR3 is made up of 15 amino acids.

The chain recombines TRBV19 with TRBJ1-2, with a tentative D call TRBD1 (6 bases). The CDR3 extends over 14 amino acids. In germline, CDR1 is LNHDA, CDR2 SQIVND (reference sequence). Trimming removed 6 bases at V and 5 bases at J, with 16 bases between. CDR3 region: CASRPGTPVYGYTF. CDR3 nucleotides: TGTGCCAGTAGGCCCGGGACACCGGTTTATGGCTACACCTTC.

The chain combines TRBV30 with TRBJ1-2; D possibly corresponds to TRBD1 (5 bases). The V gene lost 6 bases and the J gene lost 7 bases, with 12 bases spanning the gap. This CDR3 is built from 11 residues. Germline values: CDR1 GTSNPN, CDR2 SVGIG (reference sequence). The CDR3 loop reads CACDQGRGYTF. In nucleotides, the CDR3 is TGTGCCTGTGATCAGGGTCGTGGCTACACCTTC.

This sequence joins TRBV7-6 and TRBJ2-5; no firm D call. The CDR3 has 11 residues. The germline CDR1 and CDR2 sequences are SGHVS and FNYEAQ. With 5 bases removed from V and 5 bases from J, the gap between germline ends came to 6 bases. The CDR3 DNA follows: TGTGCCAGCAGCCACCGGGAGACCCAGTACTTC. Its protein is CASSHRETQYF. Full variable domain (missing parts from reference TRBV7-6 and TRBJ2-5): GAGVSQSPRYKVTKRGQDVALRCDPISGHVSLYWYRQALGQGPEFLTYFNYEAQQDKSGLPNDRFSAERPEGSISTLTIQRTEQRDSAMYRCASSHRETQYFGPGTRLLVL.

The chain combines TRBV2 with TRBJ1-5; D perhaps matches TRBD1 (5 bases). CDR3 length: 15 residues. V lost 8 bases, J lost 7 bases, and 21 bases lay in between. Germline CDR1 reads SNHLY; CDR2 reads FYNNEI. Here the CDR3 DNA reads TGTGCCAGCCGAAAGAGCAGGGAAGGAGACCAGCCCCAGCATTTT. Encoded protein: CASRKSREGDQPQHF.

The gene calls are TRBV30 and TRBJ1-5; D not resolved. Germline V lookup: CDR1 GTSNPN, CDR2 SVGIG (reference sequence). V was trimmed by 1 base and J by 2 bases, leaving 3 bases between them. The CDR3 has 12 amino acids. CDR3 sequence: CAWSAGNQPQHF. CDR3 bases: TGTGCCTGGAGTGCGGGCAATCAGCCCCAGCATTTT.

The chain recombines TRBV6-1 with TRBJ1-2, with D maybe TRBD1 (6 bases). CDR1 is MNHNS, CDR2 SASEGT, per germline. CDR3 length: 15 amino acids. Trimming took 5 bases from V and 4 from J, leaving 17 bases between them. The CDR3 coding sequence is TGTGCCAGCAGTCCCCGGGAGGGGGTAGTCTATGGCTACACCTTC. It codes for CASSPREGVVYGYTF.

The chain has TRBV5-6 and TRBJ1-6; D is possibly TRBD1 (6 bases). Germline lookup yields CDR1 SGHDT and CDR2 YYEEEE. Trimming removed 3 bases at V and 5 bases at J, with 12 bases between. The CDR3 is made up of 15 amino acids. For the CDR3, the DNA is TGTGCCAGCAGCTACAGGGTCGCGGATAATTCACCCCTCCACTTT. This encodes CASSYRVADNSPLHF.

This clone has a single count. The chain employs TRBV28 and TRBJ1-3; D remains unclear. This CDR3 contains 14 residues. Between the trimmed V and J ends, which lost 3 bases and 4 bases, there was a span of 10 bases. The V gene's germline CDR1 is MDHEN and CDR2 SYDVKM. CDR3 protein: CASSLDRVGNTIYF. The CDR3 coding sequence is TGTGCCAGCAGTTTGGACCGAGTAGGAAACACCATATATTTT.

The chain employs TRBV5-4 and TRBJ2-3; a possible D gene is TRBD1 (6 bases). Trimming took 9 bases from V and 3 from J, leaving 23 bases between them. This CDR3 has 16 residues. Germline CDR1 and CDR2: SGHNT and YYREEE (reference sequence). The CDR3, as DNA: TGTGCCATCTCACTAAAACAGGGATCGGATACAGATACGCAGTATTTT. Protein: CAISLKQGSDTDTQYF. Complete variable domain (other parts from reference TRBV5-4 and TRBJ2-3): ETGVTQSPTHLIKTRGQQVTLRCSSQSGHNTVSWYQQALGQGPQFIFQYYREEENGRGNFPPRFSGLQFPNYSSELNVNALELDDSALYLCAISLKQGSDTDTQYFGPGTRLTVL.

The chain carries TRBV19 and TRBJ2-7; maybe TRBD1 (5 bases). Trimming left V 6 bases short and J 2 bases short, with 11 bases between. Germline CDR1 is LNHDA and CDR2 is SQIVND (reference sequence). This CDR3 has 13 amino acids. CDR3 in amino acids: CASSIDSTYEQYF. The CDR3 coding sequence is TGTGCCAGTAGCATCGACAGTACCTACGAGCAGTACTTC.

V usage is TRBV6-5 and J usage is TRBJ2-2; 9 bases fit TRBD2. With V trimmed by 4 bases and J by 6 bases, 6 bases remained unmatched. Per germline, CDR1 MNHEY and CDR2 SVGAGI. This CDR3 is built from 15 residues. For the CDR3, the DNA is TGTGCCAGCAGTTTAAGAGCGGGAGGTCCCGGGGAGCTGTTTTTT. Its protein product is CASSLRAGGPGELFF.